This section outlines one T cell receptor (beta chain) sequence together with its context. By its share of the sample, this clonotype is medium-sized (0.01 to 0.1%). Its cognate antigen has yet to be identified. Base qualities were left out, and no much larger clone turns up one base away. The method was RT-PCR. Sequencing used an Illumina MiSeq. Clones were called with MiXCR by TCRdb after fastp trimmed the public reads at Q25, and only in-frame beta chains were retained. Rows are combined by CDR3 protein, so each entry shows the most common genes and DNA. The sample table records over 1,500 distinct CDR3 sequences; roughly 7.4% of these occur just once. The top ten clones comprise approximately 23% of the sample. The data belong to a study of immune reconstitution after stem cell transplant in scleroderma (dated by TCRdb to 2017 to 2019). The cysteine opens and the phenylalanine closes a CDR3 of 12 amino acids. Of the read, only the CDR3 DNA is kept; its 36 bases are in frame from base 1. Based on the germline V gene, the CDR1 and CDR2 sequences are SNHLY and FYNNEI. From V the trimming removes 11 bases and from J it removes 7 bases, while the gene matches leave 5 bases of the junction unaccounted for.

The chain joins TRBV2 to TRBJ2-2; TRBD1 lines up with 9 middle nucleotides. This material was acquired before or after autologous hematopoietic stem cell transplantation (not recorded which). The receptor was derived from a male donor with systemic sclerosis. CDR3 sequence: CADRQGDGELFF. The DNA sequence is given as TGTGCCGACCGACAGGGGGACGGGGAGCTGTTTTTT. With all but the CDR3 taken from the reference TRBV2 and TRBJ2-2 genes, the full variable domain is: EPEVTQTPSHQVTQMGQEVILRCVPISNHLYFYWYRQILGQKVEFLVSFYNNEISEKSEIFDDQFSVERPDGSNFTLKIRSTKLEDSAMYFCADRQGDGELFFGEGSRLTVL.